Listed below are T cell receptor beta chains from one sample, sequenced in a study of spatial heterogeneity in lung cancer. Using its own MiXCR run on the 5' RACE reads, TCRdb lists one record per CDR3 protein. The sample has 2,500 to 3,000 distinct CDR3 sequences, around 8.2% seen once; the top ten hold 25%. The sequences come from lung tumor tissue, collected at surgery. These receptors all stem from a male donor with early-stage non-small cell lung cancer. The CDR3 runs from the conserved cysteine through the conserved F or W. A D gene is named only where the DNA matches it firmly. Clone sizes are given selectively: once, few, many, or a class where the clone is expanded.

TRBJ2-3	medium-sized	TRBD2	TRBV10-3	TGTGCCATCAGTTCCCAAGCGGGGCCCCGGTTGGGCACAGATACGCAGTATTTT	CAISSQAGPRLGTDTQYF
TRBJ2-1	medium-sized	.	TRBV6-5	TGTGCCAGCAAAGGGCCACCTCACAATGAGCAGTTCTTC	CASKGPPHNEQFF
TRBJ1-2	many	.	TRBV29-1	TGCAGCGCTGGGACAACTTATGGCTACACCTTC	CSAGTTYGYTF
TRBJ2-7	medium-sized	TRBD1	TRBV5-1	TGCGCCAGCAGAAAGGACAGGGTCTACGAGCAGTACTTC	CASRKDRVYEQYF
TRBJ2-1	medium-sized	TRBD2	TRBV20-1	TGCAGTGCTACCCGTCTGGGGACTAGCGGTGGACGGTTCTTC	CSATRLGTSGGRFF
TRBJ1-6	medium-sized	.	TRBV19	TGTGCCAGTCAAGACACCCAATATTCACCCCTCCACTTT	CASQDTQYSPLHF
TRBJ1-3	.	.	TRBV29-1	TGCAGCGTTAGACGGGGAAACACCATATATTTT	CSVRRGNTIYF
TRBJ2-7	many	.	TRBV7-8	TGTGCCAGCAGCGTGCAGGGCACCTACGAGCAGTACTTC	CASSVQGTYEQYF
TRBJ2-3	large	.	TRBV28	TGTGCCAGCAGTTTGGCGCTAGCAAGAACGGATACGCAGTATTTT	CASSLALARTDTQYF
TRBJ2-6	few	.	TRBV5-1	TGCGCCAGCAGCCCAAGGAACTCTGGGGCCAACGTCCTGACTTTC	CASSPRNSGANVLTF
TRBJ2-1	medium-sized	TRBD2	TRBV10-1	TGCGCCAGCAGCGGACTAGCGGGTTCCTACAATGAGCAGTTCTTC	CASSGLAGSYNEQFF
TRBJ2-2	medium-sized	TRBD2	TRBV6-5	TGTGCCAGCAGTTACCCTCTAGCGGGAGGGCCGAACACCGGGGAGCTGTTTTTT	CASSYPLAGGPNTGELFF
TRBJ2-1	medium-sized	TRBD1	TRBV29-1	TGCAGCGTTGCAGGGGGCCGGGTTGTCAATGAGCAGTTCTTC	CSVAGGRVVNEQFF
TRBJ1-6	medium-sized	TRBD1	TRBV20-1	TGCAGTGCTAGCCCGGGACAGGGATATTCACCCCTCCACTTT	CSASPGQGYSPLHF
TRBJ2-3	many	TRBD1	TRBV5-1	TGCGCCAGCAGCCCGGGACAGCGAGGGTCAGATACGCAGTATTTT	CASSPGQRGSDTQYF
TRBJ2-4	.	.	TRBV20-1	TGCAGTGCTATCCCATCGGGATATAAAAACATTCAGTACTTC	CSAIPSGYKNIQYF
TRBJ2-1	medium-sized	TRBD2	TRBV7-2	TGTGCCAGCAGCCCTACTAGCGGGGGGCCTTACAATGAGCAGTTCTTC	CASSPTSGGPYNEQFF
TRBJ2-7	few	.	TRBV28	TGTGCCAGCAGTTTAATAGGGACTTGGTACGAGCAGTACTTC	CASSLIGTWYEQYF
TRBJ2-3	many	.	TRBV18	TGTGCCAGCTCACCAATCCAGGGAGGCACAGATACGCAGTATTTT	CASSPIQGGTDTQYF
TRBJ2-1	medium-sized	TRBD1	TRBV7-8	TGTGCCAGCAGCACAGTTACCGGGACAGTAACTGAGCAGTTCTTC	CASSTVTGTVTEQFF
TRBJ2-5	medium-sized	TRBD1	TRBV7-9	TGTGCCAGCAGCTTAGGGGACAGGGGGATCCGGGAGACCCAGTACTTC	CASSLGDRGIRETQYF
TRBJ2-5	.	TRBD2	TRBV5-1	TGCGCCAGCAGAGCCCTAGCGGGACAAGAGACCCAGTACTTC	CASRALAGQETQYF
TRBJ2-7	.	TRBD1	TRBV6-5	TGTGCCAGCTGGGACAGAGTCCTGTACGAGCAGTACTTC	CASWDRVLYEQYF
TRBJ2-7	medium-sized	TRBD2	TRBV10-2	TGCGCCAGCAGTGATACTAGCGGGGGGAGCGAGCAGTACTTC	CASSDTSGGSEQYF
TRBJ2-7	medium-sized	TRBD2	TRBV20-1	TGCAGTGCTAGAACCCCAAGCGGGAGTTTCGAGCAGTACTTC	CSARTPSGSFEQYF
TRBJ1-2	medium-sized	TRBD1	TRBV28	TGTGCCAGCAGAACGGCCCCGGGACAGGGGTGGGGAGGCTCCTATGGCTACACCTTC	CASRTAPGQGWGGSYGYTF
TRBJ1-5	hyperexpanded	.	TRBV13	TGTGCCAGCAGCTTGGGGAGGGCCCAATGGAATCAGCCCCAGCATTTT	CASSLGRAQWNQPQHF
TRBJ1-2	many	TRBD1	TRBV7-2	TGTGCCAGCAGTTTTCGACAGGGAAATGGCTACACCTTC	CASSFRQGNGYTF
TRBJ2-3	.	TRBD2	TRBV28	TGTGCCAGCAGCCACCCCCCTAGCGGGAGTACAGATACGCAGTATTTT	CASSHPPSGSTDTQYF
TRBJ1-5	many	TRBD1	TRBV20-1	TGCAGTGCTAGAGGGGACAGGGTGAGAAATCAGCCCCAGCATTTT	CSARGDRVRNQPQHF
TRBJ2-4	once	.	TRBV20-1	TGCAGTGCCCCCCGAGGGCGGCAGAACATTCAGTACTTC	CSAPRGRQNIQYF
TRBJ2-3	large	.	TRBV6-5	TGTGCCAGCAGTTACGAACCAGGGGTTCTGAGCACAGATACGCAGTATTTT	CASSYEPGVLSTDTQYF
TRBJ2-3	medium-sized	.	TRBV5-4	TGTGCCAGCAGCCCCCCCCGGGGGACAGCTAGCACAGATACGCAGTATTTT	CASSPPRGTASTDTQYF
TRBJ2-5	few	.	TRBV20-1	TGCAGTGCTAGAATAGGTCGGTGGGAAGAGACCCAGTACTTC	CSARIGRWEETQYF
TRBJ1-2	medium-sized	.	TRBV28	TGTGCCAGCATTACAGACTCCCCGGGCGGCTACACCTTC	CASITDSPGGYTF
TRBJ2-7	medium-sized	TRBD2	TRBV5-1	TGCGCCAGCAGCTTGGACGGGGAGGGCTACGAGCAGTACTTC	CASSLDGEGYEQYF
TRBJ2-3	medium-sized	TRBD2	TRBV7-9	TGTGCCAGCAGCTCTGGGACTAGCGGGGGCAGAGATACGCAGTATTTT	CASSSGTSGGRDTQYF
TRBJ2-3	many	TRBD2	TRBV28	TGTGCCAGCAGTTCCGCTGGACTAGCGGGAGTAACAGATACGCAGTATTTT	CASSSAGLAGVTDTQYF
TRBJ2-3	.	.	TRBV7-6	TGTGCCAGCAGCTTAGGGATTCCGGGCACAGATACGCAGTATTTT	CASSLGIPGTDTQYF